The 26 T cell receptor beta chains below all came from one sample that was sequenced in a study of Tregs in tolerant kidney transplant recipients. Produced via immunoSEQ multiplex PCR; TCRdb's table is partial and in-frame only. This sample has approximately 260,000 clones, with roughly 80% found just once. Sample: CD4+ T cells from blood. These receptors all come from a human donor in good health.

This clone showed up just once. This chain uses TRBV5-1 with TRBJ1-6; 7 positions agree with TRBD1. V dropped 0 bases and J dropped 0; count of bases not matched to a gene: 6. There are 18 residues in the CDR3. Germline CDR1 is SGHRS and CDR2 is YFSETQ. CDR3 DNA: TGCGCCAGCAGCTTGGCGCCGACAGGGAGCTCCTATAATTCACCCCTCCACTTT. The encoded protein is CASSLAPTGSSYNSPLHF.

The chain combines TRBV4-2 with TRBJ2-7; D remains ambiguous. The V gene lost 5 bases and the J gene lost 4 bases, with 18 bases spanning the gap. This CDR3 region has 15 residues. Looked up from germline, CDR1 is LGHNA and CDR2 is YNFKEQ. CDR3 nucleotide sequence: TGTGCCAGCAGCTATCTGATAACCGGGCGGTACGAGCAGTACTTC. Translated, it gives CASSYLITGRYEQYF.

This clone has just a few counts. The chain joins TRBV6-5 to TRBJ1-3; D not certain. The CDR3 has 16 amino acids. V was shortened by 0 bases and J by 4 bases, with 13 bases between the two germline ends. The germline gives CDR1 MNHEY, CDR2 SVGAGI. The CDR3 coding sequence is TGTGCCAGCAGTTACTCGACTCCTGGCGGCGGAAACACCATATATTTT. Protein: CASSYSTPGGGNTIYF.

The chain carries TRBV11-2 and TRBJ2-7, with no clear D. This CDR3 spans 11 amino acids. The germline V and J ends were trimmed by 6 bases and 6 bases, with 9 bases remaining between them. The germline V gene encodes CDR1 SGHAT and CDR2 FQNNGV. The CDR3 loop reads CASRTSSEQYF. Here the CDR3 DNA reads TGTGCCAGCAGGACGTCATCCGAGCAGTACTTC.

CDR3 in DNA: TGTGCCAGCAGTTTAACCGGGACTAGCGGCACAGATACGCAGTATTTT. Translated, it gives CASSLTGTSGTDTQYF. The chain recombines TRBV27 with TRBJ2-3; 10 bases are a match to TRBD2. Germline assignment: CDR1 MNHEY and CDR2 SMNVEV (reference sequence). CDR3 size: 16 residues. The J segment lost 1 base and the V segment lost 2 bases, leaving 3 bases of the junction unmatched.

V and J are TRBV7-3 and TRBJ2-3; D might be TRBD1 or TRBD2, each matching 5 bases. Germline CDR1 SGHTA, CDR2 FQGTGA. V lost 0 bases to trimming and J lost 14 bases, with 21 bases between them. This CDR3 is 15 amino acids long. CDR3 sequence (DNA): TGTGCCAGCAGCTTAACGGGGACCTCGCCTACCCCCCCGTATTTT. Amino acid sequence: CASSLTGTSPTPPYF.

This chain connects TRBV15 to TRBJ2-1, with 8 bases that match TRBD2. The CDR3 runs 17 residues. J lost 2 bases, V lost 1 base, and 7 bases had no gene match. Germline assignment: CDR1 LNHNV and CDR2 YYDKDF (reference sequence). The CDR3 here is CATSRGRAGGTYNEQFF. The CDR3 nucleotides read TGTGCCACCAGCAGAGGTCGGGCGGGGGGAACCTACAATGAGCAGTTCTTC.

This chain joins TRBV5-1 and TRBJ1-4, with no clear D. V was pared by 4 bases and J by 1 base, with 11 bases between. The CDR3 covers 15 residues. Germline V gene data show CDR1 as SGHRS and CDR2 as YFSETQ. CDR3 nucleotides: TGCGCCAGCAGCGCCGAGGCGCAAACTAATGAAAAACTGTTTTTT. Protein: CASSAEAQTNEKLFF.

The chain couples TRBV19 to TRBJ2-1; 7 nucleotides line up with TRBD1. Unmatched junction bases numbered 11, after V lost 3 bases and J lost 3 bases. Germline V gene sequence: CDR1 LNHDA, CDR2 SQIVND (reference sequence). The length of the CDR3 is 17 residues. The CDR3: CASSISLTGFSYNEQFF. Written as DNA, the CDR3 is TGTGCCAGTAGTATCAGCCTGACAGGGTTCAGCTACAATGAGCAGTTCTTC.

Only one count was recorded for this clone. This rearrangement joins TRBV18 to TRBJ2-5; 9 nucleotides line up with TRBD1. The CDR3 extends over 16 amino acids. Per germline, CDR1 KGHSH and CDR2 LQKENI. The J segment lost 2 bases and the V segment lost 1 base, leaving 5 bases of the junction unmatched. The CDR3 is CASSPRDRDKQETQYF. CDR3 DNA sequence: TGTGCCAGCTCACCACGGGACAGGGACAAACAAGAGACCCAGTACTTC. The whole variable domain, remainder taken from reference TRBV18 and TRBJ2-5, is NAGVMQNPRHLVRRRGQEARLRCSPMKGHSHVYWYRQLPEEGLKFMVYLQKENIIDESGMPKERFSAEFPKEGPSILRIQQVVRGDSAAYFCASSPRDRDKQETQYFGPGTRLLVL.

The chain carries TRBV25-1 and TRBJ1-2; TRBD1 matches 8 bases. Germline V gene lookup returns CDR1 MGHDK and CDR2 SYGVNS. This CDR3 is 14 amino acids long. Trimming cost V 5 bases and J 5 bases; bases outside gene matches: 7. CDR3 nucleotide sequence: TGTGCCAGCAGTCGGACAGGGCTGAGGTATGGCTACACCTTC. Amino acid sequence: CASSRTGLRYGYTF.

The genes are TRBV11-2 and TRBJ2-7, with D maybe TRBD2 (6 bases). Trimming shortened V by 5 bases and J by 4 bases, and 12 bases separated the two germline ends. Germline loops: CDR1 SGHAT, CDR2 FQNNGV. There are 13 residues in the CDR3. CDR3 sequence (DNA): TGTGCCAGCAGCACGGGACTTAAATACGAGCAGTACTTC. This encodes CASSTGLKYEQYF.

Comment on this clone: This CDR3 is also generated by other DNA sequences in the sample. V and J are TRBV7-9 and TRBJ1-1, with D possibly being TRBD1 (6 bases). Germline assignment: CDR1 SEHNR and CDR2 FQNEAQ (reference sequence). The CDR3 length is 11 residues. The V end was cut by 9 bases, the J end by 7 bases, with 12 bases between. This CDR3 reads CASTVQGEAFF. CDR3 bases: TGTGCCAGTACGGTACAGGGTGAAGCTTTCTTT.

This chain uses TRBV11-3 with TRBJ2-3, with 11 nucleotides matching TRBD2. The CDR3 totals 15 residues. CDR1 is SGHNT, CDR2 YENEEA, per germline. V gave up 3 bases and J gave up 9 bases; unmatched junction bases: 8. This chain's CDR3 is CASSFGLAGGRTQYF. The DNA for the CDR3 is TGTGCCAGCAGCTTCGGACTAGCGGGTGGCAGGACGCAGTATTTT.

J is TRBJ2-5 and V is TRBV6-5; TRBD1 matches at 7 bases. Germline lookup yields CDR1 MNHEY and CDR2 SVGAGI. The CDR3 consists of 15 residues. Trimming at V came to 2 bases and at J to 5 bases, leaving 8 bases not matched to a gene. Here the CDR3 DNA reads TGTGCCAGCAGTTACCGACAGGGTTGGAGGGAGACCCAGTACTTC. It is translated as CASSYRQGWRETQYF.

V is TRBV6-6 and J is TRBJ1-1; D gene uncertain. This CDR3 comprises 14 residues. Germline V gives CDR1 MNHNY, CDR2 SVGAGI (reference sequence). The ends were cut back, 7 bases at V and 6 bases at J, with 18 bases in the middle. CDR3 protein: CASTADIGGAEAFF. CDR3 coding DNA: TGTGCCAGCACGGCGGATATTGGCGGGGCTGAAGCTTTCTTT.

V is TRBV5-5 and J is TRBJ2-3; D may be TRBD2 (5 bases). Trimming took off 5 bases at V and 0 bases at J, with 16 bases between the two ends. This CDR3 contains 16 residues. The V gene's germline CDR1 is SGHKS and CDR2 YYEKEE (reference sequence). The CDR3 region has the DNA TGTGCCAGCAGTCGGGGAGACATACTAAGCACAGATACGCAGTATTTT. It is translated as CASSRGDILSTDTQYF.

This chain links TRBV2 with TRBJ2-2; D may match TRBD1 or TRBD2 (6 bases each). Germline V lookup: CDR1 SNHLY, CDR2 FYNNEI. The germline V and J ends were trimmed by 4 bases and 4 bases, with 16 bases remaining between them. The CDR3 extends over 16 amino acids. CDR3 loop: CASSAQPPGATGELFF. The CDR3 DNA reads as TGTGCCAGCAGTGCCCAGCCTCCGGGGGCCACCGGGGAGCTGTTTTTT.

J is TRBJ2-3 and V is TRBV9; D remains ambiguous. The CDR3 covers 14 residues. Germline V gene lookup returns CDR1 SGDLS and CDR2 YYNGEE. V shed 4 bases and J shed 2 bases, with 11 bases lying between them. CDR3 DNA sequence: TGTGCCAGCAGCACCCGACACAACACAGATACGCAGTATTTT. The encoded protein is CASSTRHNTDTQYF.

The chain is built from TRBV9 and TRBJ2-1; 11 nucleotides line up with TRBD2. Losses at the gene ends were 4 bases for V and 10 bases for J; bases not matched to a gene: 13. Germline V gene sequence: CDR1 SGDLS, CDR2 YYNGEE. The CDR3 contains 16 residues. The CDR3 coding sequence is TGTGCCAGCAGCTTAGTCCTCGGGACTAGCGGCTCCGAGCAGTTCTTC. This sequence encodes CASSLVLGTSGSEQFF.

The genes are TRBV11-2 and TRBJ1-1; D unresolved. CDR1 is SGHAT and CDR2 is FQNNGV in the germline V gene. Trimming stripped 8 bases from V and 2 bases from J, with 15 bases between. This CDR3 comprises 14 residues. CDR3 in amino acids: CASETGRQNTEAFF. In DNA form, the CDR3 reads TGTGCCAGCGAAACGGGTCGACAAAACACTGAAGCTTTCTTT.

The genes are TRBV9 and TRBJ2-1; 8 bases align to TRBD2. The CDR3 runs to 15 residues. V was clipped by 1 base and J by 4 bases; unmatched bases: 4. CDR1 is SGDLS and CDR2 is YYNGEE in the germline V gene. Written as DNA, the CDR3 is TGTGCCAGCAGCGTAAGCGGGGGCCTATACAATGAGCAGTTCTTC. Amino acids: CASSVSGGLYNEQFF.

J is TRBJ1-6 and V is TRBV6-1; D gene uncertain. V shed 5 bases and J shed 7 bases, with 12 bases lying between them. CDR3 length: 14 amino acids. The germline gives CDR1 MNHNS, CDR2 SASEGT. This CDR3 reads CASSFWFGNSPLHF. In DNA form, the CDR3 reads TGTGCCAGCAGTTTTTGGTTTGGAAATTCACCCCTCCACTTT.

The V call is TRBV15, the J call TRBJ1-5; D remains ambiguous. Looked up from germline, CDR1 is LNHNV and CDR2 is YYDKDF (reference sequence). This CDR3 is built from 15 residues. Between the trimmed V and J ends, which lost 4 bases and 2 bases, there was a span of 12 bases. The CDR3 loop is CATSNGDYRNQPQHF. The DNA of the CDR3 is TGTGCCACCAGCAATGGGGATTATCGCAATCAGCCCCAGCATTTT.

The J gene is TRBJ1-2, the V gene TRBV29-1; TRBD1 matches at 8 bases. Germline CDR1 and CDR2: SQVTM and ANQGSEA. The V segment lost 4 bases and the J segment 7 bases; nucleotides outside the gene matches: 14. This CDR3 is built from 15 residues. Here the CDR3 DNA reads TGCAGCGTTGCTGGACAGGGCTCTGTAGGAGGTGGCTACACCTTC. Protein sequence: CSVAGQGSVGGGYTF.

This chain uses TRBV6-5 with TRBJ2-5; 7 bases align to TRBD2. Germline trimming cut 2 bases from V and 6 bases from J; bases unmatched to any gene: 6. CDR1 is MNHEY and CDR2 is SVGAGI in the germline V gene. The CDR3 has 14 amino acids. CDR3 sequence (DNA): TGTGCCAGCAGTTACGGCGGGAGTTTAAAGACCCAGTACTTC. Its protein product is CASSYGGSLKTQYF.